The 14 T cell receptor beta chains reported below all come from one sample, sequenced in a study of T cells after yellow fever vaccination. TCRdb called the 5' RACE reads again in MiXCR, with one record for every CDR3 protein. The data contain hundreds of thousands of distinct CDR3 sequences, roughly 3.5% of them singletons. The sample here was PBMCs, taken on the day of the yellow fever booster vaccination. These receptors all come from a man in his late teens or twenties who received the YFV17D yellow fever vaccine.

This clonotype was detected only a few times. This sequence joins TRBV28 and TRBJ2-1; D is unresolved. Germline V CDR1 and CDR2: MDHEN, SYDVKM. The CDR3 spans 10 residues. The germline V and J ends were trimmed by 5 bases and 9 bases, with 5 bases remaining between them. In DNA form, the CDR3 reads TGTGCCAGCAGTAGTTTTGAGCAGTTCTTC. Protein: CASSSFEQFF.

In this sample, this clonotype turned up many times. The chain couples TRBV2 to TRBJ1-3; D remains ambiguous. CDR1 and CDR2 (germline): SNHLY, FYNNEI. This CDR3 comprises 12 residues. Trimming took off 3 bases at V and 7 bases at J, with 7 bases between the two ends. The CDR3 loop is CASSDAGNTIYF. CDR3 bases: TGTGCCAGCAGTGACGCGGGGAACACCATATATTTT.

In its sample, this clonotype was seen many times. The chain carries TRBV3-1 and TRBJ2-5; perhaps TRBD2 as D (7 bases). The CDR3 totals 18 residues. Germline V gene data show CDR1 as LGHDT and CDR2 as YNNKEL (reference sequence). V was trimmed by 4 bases and J by 1 base, leaving 22 bases between them. Written as DNA, the CDR3 is TGTGCCAGCAGCCGGCGGGGGCCGGGGGGCCCCTCCCAAGAGACCCAGTACTTC. This translates into CASSRRGPGGPSQETQYF.

This clonotype has just a few counts. This sequence joins TRBV3-1 and TRBJ2-5; D gene unclear. The ends were cut back, 0 bases at V and 0 bases at J, with 8 bases in the middle. The CDR3 spans 15 residues. Germline CDR1 and CDR2: LGHDT and YNNKEL (reference sequence). The CDR3: CASSQDAAYQETQYF. CDR3 DNA sequence: TGTGCCAGCAGCCAAGACGCGGCGTACCAAGAGACCCAGTACTTC.

In this sample, this clonotype turned up many times. The V call is TRBV20-1, the J call TRBJ1-1; D uncertain. This CDR3 comprises 12 residues. V lost 3 bases to trimming and J lost 5 bases, with 10 bases between them. CDR1 is DFQATT and CDR2 is SNEGSKA in the germline V gene (reference sequence). CDR3 residues: CSASRERTEAFF. The CDR3 nucleotides read TGCAGTGCTAGTCGGGAGAGAACTGAAGCTTTCTTT.

This clonotype was seen ten or more times. The rearrangement joins TRBV14 to TRBJ1-6; no clear D gene. V was shortened by 0 bases and J by 10 bases, with 7 bases between the two germline ends. The germline CDR1 and CDR2 sequences are SGHDN and FVKESK. The CDR3 is made up of 13 amino acids. The CDR3 is CASSQDIASPLHF. The CDR3 nucleotides are TGTGCCAGCAGCCAAGATATTGCGTCACCCCTCCACTTT.

The chain combines TRBV4-1 with TRBJ1-1, with D possibly matching TRBD1 (5 bases). V was pared by 1 base and J by 1 base, with 7 bases between. The germline V gene encodes CDR1 MGHRA and CDR2 YSYEKL. CDR3 length: 14 amino acids. The DNA for the CDR3 is TGCGCCAGCAGCCAAGTTCAGGGGAACACTGAAGCTTTCTTT. It codes for CASSQVQGNTEAFF.

Comment on this clonotype: This sequence may be a read error, since a much larger clone differs from it by one base. The genes are TRBV7-2 and TRBJ1-2; D gene uncertain. CDR1 is SGHTA, CDR2 FQGNSA, per germline. Between the trimmed V and J ends, which lost 0 bases and 4 bases, there was a span of 6 bases. The CDR3 totals 13 residues. The CDR3 DNA reads as TGTGCCAGCAGCTTAGCAGGCTGCTATGGCTACACCTTC. Translating gives CASSLAGCYGYTF.

The chain recombines TRBV20-1 with TRBJ1-4; D possibly corresponds to TRBD1 (6 bases). The germline gives CDR1 DFQATT, CDR2 SNEGSKA (reference sequence). CDR3 length: 13 residues. The V end lost 3 bases, the J end lost 8 bases, and 13 bases lay between the germline ends. CDR3 in DNA: TGCAGTGCTAGTTCGGGGGCCCACGAAAAACTGTTTTTT. This gives the protein CSASSGAHEKLFF.

In this sample, this clonotype turned up a few times. This chain links TRBV18 with TRBJ1-4; 7 nucleotides align to TRBD1. Germline V gene data show CDR1 as KGHSH and CDR2 as LQKENI. Trimming removed 8 bases from V and 2 bases from J; junction bases left unmatched: 5. The CDR3 covers 14 residues. For the CDR3, the DNA is TGTGCCAGCACCCCGGGACAGACTAATGAAAAACTGTTTTTT. This gives the protein CASTPGQTNEKLFF. Complete variable domain (other parts from reference TRBV18 and TRBJ1-4): NAGVMQNPRHLVRRRGQEARLRCSPMKGHSHVYWYRQLPEEGLKFMVYLQKENIIDESGMPKERFSAEFPKEGPSILRIQQVVRGDSAAYFCASTPGQTNEKLFFGSGTQLSVL.

The CDR3 is CASSTGTGLNTEAFF. The CDR3 DNA reads as TGTGCCAGCAGCACGGGGACAGGCCTGAACACTGAAGCTTTCTTT. The chain joins TRBV5-4 to TRBJ1-1; 8 bases are a match to TRBD1. The CDR3 consists of 15 residues. Germline CDR1 is SGHNT and CDR2 is YYREEE (reference sequence). V shed 4 bases, J shed 0 bases, and the junction held 5 bases outside the gene matches.

As regards this clonotype: Compared with germline, one end of the junction differs, possibly owing to a read error. CDR3: CASSQFEGLAGEYF. For the CDR3, the DNA is TGTGCCAGCAGCCAATTCGAAGGACTAGCGGGGGAGTACTTC. The chain is built from TRBV7-9 and TRBJ2-1, with 13 bases that match TRBD2. In germline, CDR1 is SEHNR, CDR2 FQNEAQ (reference sequence). This CDR3 has 14 amino acids.

This clonotype has ten or more counts. V gene TRBV7-2 combines with J gene TRBJ2-7, with D possibly being TRBD1 (5 bases). V lost 2 bases and J lost 3, with 17 bases in between. Germline-derived CDR1 and CDR2 are SGHTA and FQGNSA. CDR3 length: 16 residues. In DNA form, the CDR3 reads TGTGCCAGCAGCTTAATCCAGGGAATGAAGGACTACGAGCAGTACTTC. This sequence encodes CASSLIQGMKDYEQYF.

This clonotype was recorded many times. The chain uses TRBV4-1 and TRBJ2-7; D unresolved. Germline V gene data show CDR1 as MGHRA and CDR2 as YSYEKL. The ends were cut back, 0 bases at V and 2 bases at J, with 17 bases in the middle. The CDR3 has 17 amino acids. DNA for the CDR3: TGCGCCAGCAGCCAAGATGTGTTCAGTGTCTTGGCCTACGAGCAGTACTTC. It specifies CASSQDVFSVLAYEQYF.